This paragraph covers one T cell receptor (beta chain) sequence. The antigen remains undetermined. One end of the junction does not line up with germline, which may come from a read error. This sample is part of a study of cytomegalovirus exposure and HLA in healthy donors. Study-wide results and caveats: A later analysis showed HLA-associated TCR beta chains outstripping equally common others in clonal expansion. Later analysis associated a missense DCLRE1C variant with TCR beta V- and J-gene trimming. CMV antigen specificity was confirmed in vitro for three CMV-associated chains.

Nominally healthy donors were sampled, though unrecorded immune exposures were likely. The CDR3 runs to 15 residues. The germline V gene encodes CDR1 SGHAT and CDR2 FQNNGV. 13 Jbeta primers and 60 Vbeta primers were used for the PCR. Clones were sequenced by immunoSEQ multiplex PCR, and TCRdb holds only the in-frame ones, with some missing. The data show over 150,000 clones, approximately 88% seen once. The source of this sequence is a boy aged 2 to 10 in good health and CMV-seronegative. The chain joins TRBV11-2 to TRBJ2-1, with TRBD2 matching over 8 bases. The material sequenced was PBMCs. CDR3 DNA sequence: TGTGCCAGCATCCCGGCTAGCGGGTCTTACAATGAGCAGCTCTTC. Translating gives CASIPASGSYNEQLF.